One and the same sample provided the 2 T cell receptor beta chains below, sequenced in a study of T-cell memory formation after mild COVID-19. Using its own MiXCR run on the 5' RACE reads, TCRdb lists one record per CDR3 protein. Counted here are about 140,000 distinct CDR3 sequences, about 6.1% occurring once; the ten biggest clones make up about 1.9%. Sample: PBMCs or a T cell subset sorted from them (not recorded which). Receptors originate from an adult woman who had mild COVID-19 (a few samples of this study predate the infection). Cell type and time point are not known.

In its sample, this clonotype was seen a few times. CDR3 loop: CASSSRLGGTEAFF. Here the CDR3 DNA reads TGTGCCAGCAGCTCGAGGCTGGGAGGCACTGAAGCTTTCTTT. The chain joins TRBV5-6 to TRBJ1-1; D unclear. The germline CDR1 and CDR2 sequences are SGHDT and YYEEEE. The CDR3 is 14 residues long. Between the trimmed V and J ends, which lost 3 bases and 4 bases, there was a span of 13 bases.

In DNA form, the CDR3 reads TGCAGTGCTAGAGGTCCGATGAACACCGGGGAGCTGTTTTTT. It specifies CSARGPMNTGELFF. The rearrangement links TRBV20-1 to TRBJ2-2; D not certain. The CDR3 sequence is 14 residues long. In germline, CDR1 is DFQATT, CDR2 SNEGSKA (reference sequence). Trimming took 1 base from V and 1 from J, leaving 7 bases between them.